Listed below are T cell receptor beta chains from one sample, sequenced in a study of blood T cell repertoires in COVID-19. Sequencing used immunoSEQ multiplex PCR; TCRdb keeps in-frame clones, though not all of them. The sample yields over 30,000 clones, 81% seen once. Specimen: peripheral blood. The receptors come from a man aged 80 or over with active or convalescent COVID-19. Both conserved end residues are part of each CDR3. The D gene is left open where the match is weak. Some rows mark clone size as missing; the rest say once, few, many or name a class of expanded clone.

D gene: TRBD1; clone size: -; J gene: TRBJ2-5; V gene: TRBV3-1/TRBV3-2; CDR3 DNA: TGTGCCAGCAGTCTTGACAGGGGAGAGACCCAGTACTTC; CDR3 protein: CASSLDRGETQYF
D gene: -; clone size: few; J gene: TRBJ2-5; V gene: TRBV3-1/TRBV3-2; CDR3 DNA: TGTGCCAGCAGGACCGGGACATCGGAGTACTTC; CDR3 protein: CASRTGTSEYF
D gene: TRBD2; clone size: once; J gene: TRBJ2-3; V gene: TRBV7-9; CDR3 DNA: TGTGCCAGCAGCTTAGGGACTAGCGGGGAAACAGATACGCAGTATTTT; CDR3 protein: CASSLGTSGETDTQYF
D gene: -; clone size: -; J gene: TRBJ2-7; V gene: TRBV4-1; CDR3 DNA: TGCGCCAGCAGCCTCTCGGGGGGCGGCTACGAGCAGTACTTC; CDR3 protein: CASSLSGGGYEQYF
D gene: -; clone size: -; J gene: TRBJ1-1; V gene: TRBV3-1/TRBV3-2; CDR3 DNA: TGTGCCAGCAGCCAAAAACACGGGGGTGAAGCTTTCTTT; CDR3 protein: CASSQKHGGEAFF
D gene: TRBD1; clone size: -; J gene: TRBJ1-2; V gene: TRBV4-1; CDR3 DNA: TGCGCCAGCAGCCAGGAAGACAGGGGTTCAGGCTACACCTTC; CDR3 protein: CASSQEDRGSGYTF
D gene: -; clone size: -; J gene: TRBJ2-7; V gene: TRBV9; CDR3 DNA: TGTGCCAGCAGCGTAGGGCGGCAACTAGGATCCTACGAGCAGTACTTC; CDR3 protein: CASSVGRQLGSYEQYF
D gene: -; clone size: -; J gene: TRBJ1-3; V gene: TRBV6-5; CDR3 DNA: TGTGCCACCATGGATGTAGGGGACTCTGGAAACACCATATATTTT; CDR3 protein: CATMDVGDSGNTIYF
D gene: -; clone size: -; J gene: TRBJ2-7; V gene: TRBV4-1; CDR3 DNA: TGCGCCAGCAGCCAAGATCTTAATATGTACGAGCAGTACTTC; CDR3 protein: CASSQDLNMYEQYF
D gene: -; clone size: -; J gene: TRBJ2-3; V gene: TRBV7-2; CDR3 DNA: TGTGCCAGCAGCCTCACTAGCCCCGAGGGCACAGATACGCAGTATTTT; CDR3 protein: CASSLTSPEGTDTQYF
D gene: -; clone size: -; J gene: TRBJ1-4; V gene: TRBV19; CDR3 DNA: TGTGCCAGTAGTCGGAGCAGGGTAAGGGGGAAGGAAAAACTGTTTTTT; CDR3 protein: CASSRSRVRGKEKLFF
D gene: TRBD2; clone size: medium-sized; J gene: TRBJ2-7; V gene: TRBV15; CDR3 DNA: TGTGCCACCAGCCAACTAGCGGGAGAAGCGCAGTACTTC; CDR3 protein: CATSQLAGEAQYF
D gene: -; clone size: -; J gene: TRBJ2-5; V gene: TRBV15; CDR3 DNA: TGTGCCACCAGCAGACTCACAGTCGCCGGTGGAGAGACCCAGTACTTC; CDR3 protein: CATSRLTVAGGETQYF
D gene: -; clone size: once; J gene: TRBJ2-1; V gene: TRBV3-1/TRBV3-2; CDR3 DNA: TGTGCCAGCAGCCCCGCGTCACCTGTGCAGTTCTTC; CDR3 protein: CASSPASPVQFF
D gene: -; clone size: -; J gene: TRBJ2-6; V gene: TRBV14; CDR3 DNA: TGTGCCAGCAGCCGACAGGGAGGCCCTGGGGCCAACGTCCTGACTTTC; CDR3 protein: CASSRQGGPGANVLTF
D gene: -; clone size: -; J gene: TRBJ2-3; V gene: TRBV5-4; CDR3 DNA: TGTGCCAGCAGCGGTGTCCGGGGCGGGGACCATACGCAGTATTTT; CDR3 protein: CASSGVRGGDHTQYF
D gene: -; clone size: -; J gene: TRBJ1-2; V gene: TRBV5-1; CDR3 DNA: TGCGCCAGCAGCTTGGGGTCGACAGGAGACTATGGCTACACCTTC; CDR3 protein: CASSLGSTGDYGYTF
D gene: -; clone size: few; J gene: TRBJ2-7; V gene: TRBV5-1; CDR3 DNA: TGCGCCAGCAGCTTGAACGGGGTCATTCCCCCCGAGCAGTACTTC; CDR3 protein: CASSLNGVIPPEQYF
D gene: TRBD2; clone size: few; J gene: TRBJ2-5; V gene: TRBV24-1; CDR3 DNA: TGTGCCACCCAGCGGGGGGGCCAGGAGACCCAGTACTTC; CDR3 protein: CATQRGGQETQYF
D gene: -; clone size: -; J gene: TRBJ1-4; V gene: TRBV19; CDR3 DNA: TGTGCCAGTAGTATGACCGGCAGGTCGGTTGAAAAACTGTTTTTT; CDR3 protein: CASSMTGRSVEKLFF
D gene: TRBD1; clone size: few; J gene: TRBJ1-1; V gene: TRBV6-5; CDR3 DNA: TGTGCCAGCAGTTACCAGGGGGCGACTTTCTTT; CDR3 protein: CASSYQGATFF
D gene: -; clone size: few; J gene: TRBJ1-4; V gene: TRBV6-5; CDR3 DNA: TGTGCCAGCAGTCCCCGGAGGGGAGGTGAAAAACTGTTTTTT; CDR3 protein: CASSPRRGGEKLFF
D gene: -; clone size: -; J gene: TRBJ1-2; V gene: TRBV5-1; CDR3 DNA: TGCGCCAGCAGCTCCCAGGGCGGCGGCTATGGCTACACCTTC; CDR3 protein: CASSSQGGGYGYTF
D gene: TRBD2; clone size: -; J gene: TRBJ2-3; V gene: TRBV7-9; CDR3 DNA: TGTGCCAGCAGGTACGTAGCGGGAGATAGCACAGATACGCAGTATTTT; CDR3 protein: CASRYVAGDSTDTQYF
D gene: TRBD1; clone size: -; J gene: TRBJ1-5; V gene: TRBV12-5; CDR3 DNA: TGTGCTAGTGGTTTGGGAGGGGACAGAGGCCCTAATCAGCCCCAGCATTTT; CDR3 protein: CASGLGGDRGPNQPQHF
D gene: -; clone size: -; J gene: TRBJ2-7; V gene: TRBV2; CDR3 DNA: TGTGCCAGCAGTGGACTGGGGGGATTGGTTACCTACGAGCAGTACTTC; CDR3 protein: CASSGLGGLVTYEQYF
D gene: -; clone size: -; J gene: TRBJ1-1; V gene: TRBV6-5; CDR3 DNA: TGTGCCAGCAGTTTTAGCGAGTCGGGGGAAGCTTTCTTT; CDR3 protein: CASSFSESGEAFF
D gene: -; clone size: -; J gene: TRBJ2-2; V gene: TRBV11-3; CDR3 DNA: TGTGCCAGCAGCATCGGACAGTACACCGGGGAGCTGTTTTTT; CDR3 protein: CASSIGQYTGELFF
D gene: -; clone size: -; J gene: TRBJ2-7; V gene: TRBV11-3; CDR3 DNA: TGTGCCAGCAACCAAGGACTGGGGGAGGTCTACGAGCAGTACTTC; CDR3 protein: CASNQGLGEVYEQYF
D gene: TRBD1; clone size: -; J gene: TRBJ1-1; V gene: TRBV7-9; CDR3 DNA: TGTGCCAGCAGCTGGACAGGGGGCGCGATCACTGAAGCTTTCTTT; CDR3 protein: CASSWTGGAITEAFF
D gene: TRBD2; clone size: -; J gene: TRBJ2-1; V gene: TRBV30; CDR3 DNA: TGTGCCTGGAGTGGGGGACTAGCGGGAGAAGGCAATGAGCAGTTCTTC; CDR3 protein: CAWSGGLAGEGNEQFF
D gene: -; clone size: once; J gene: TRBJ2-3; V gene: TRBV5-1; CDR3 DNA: TGCGCCAGCAGCTTGGCAGGCGAATACACAGATACGCAGTATTTT; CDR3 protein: CASSLAGEYTDTQYF
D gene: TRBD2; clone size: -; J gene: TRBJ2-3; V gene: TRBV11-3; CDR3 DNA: TGTGCCAGCAGCTTAGATAGCGGGGGCCTCACAGATACGCAGTATTTT; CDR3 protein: CASSLDSGGLTDTQYF
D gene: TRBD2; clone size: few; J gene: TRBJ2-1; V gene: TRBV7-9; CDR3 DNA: TGTGCCAGCAGCGCGACTAGCGGGGGGAACAATGAGCAGTTCTTC; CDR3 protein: CASSATSGGNNEQFF
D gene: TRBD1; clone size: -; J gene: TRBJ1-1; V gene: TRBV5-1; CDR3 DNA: TGCGCCAGCAGCTTGGATACACAGGGGGCTTCTGAAGCTTTCTTT; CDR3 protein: CASSLDTQGASEAFF
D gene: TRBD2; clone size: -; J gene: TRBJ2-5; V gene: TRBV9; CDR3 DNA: TGTGCCAGCAGCGAAGGATATAGCGGGGGGGCGGGCGAGACCCAGTACTTC; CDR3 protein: CASSEGYSGGAGETQYF
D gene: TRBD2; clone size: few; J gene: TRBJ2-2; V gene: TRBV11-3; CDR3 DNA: TGTGCCAGCAGCATGACACCCCGGGGGGCCGGGGAGCTGTTTTTT; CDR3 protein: CASSMTPRGAGELFF
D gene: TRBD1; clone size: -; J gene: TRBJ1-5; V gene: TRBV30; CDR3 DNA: TGTGCCTGGAGCCGGGACAGGGGTAATCAGCCCCAGCATTTT; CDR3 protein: CAWSRDRGNQPQHF
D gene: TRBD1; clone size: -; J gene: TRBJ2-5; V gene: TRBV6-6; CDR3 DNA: TGTGCCAGCAGTTGGGACAGGGGGCGGGAGACCCAGTACTTC; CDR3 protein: CASSWDRGRETQYF
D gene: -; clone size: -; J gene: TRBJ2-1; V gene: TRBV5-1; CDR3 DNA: TGCGCCAGCAGCCCGATGTTGGGGGCCAGCAATGAGCAGTTCTTC; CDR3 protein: CASSPMLGASNEQFF
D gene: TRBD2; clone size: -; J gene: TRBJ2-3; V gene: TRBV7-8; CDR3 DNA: TGTGCCAGCAGCTTTCTAGCGGGGGGGCGAGCAGATACGCAGTATTTT; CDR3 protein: CASSFLAGGRADTQYF
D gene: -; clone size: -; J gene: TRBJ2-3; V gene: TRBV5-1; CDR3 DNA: TGCGCCAGCAGCGCCACCGAGGCGGGCACAGATACGCAGTATTTT; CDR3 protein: CASSATEAGTDTQYF
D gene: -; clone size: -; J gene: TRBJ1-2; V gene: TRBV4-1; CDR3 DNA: TGCGCCAGCAGCCTACCGGGGAGGACCACCTATGGCTACACCTTC; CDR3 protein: CASSLPGRTTYGYTF
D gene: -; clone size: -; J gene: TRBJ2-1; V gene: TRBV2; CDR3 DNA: TGTGCCAGCAGACCCGACAGGTACAATGAGCAGTTCTTC; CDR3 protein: CASRPDRYNEQFF
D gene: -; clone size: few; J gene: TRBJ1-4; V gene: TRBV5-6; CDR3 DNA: TGTGCCAGCAGCTTAGCCGGGACTAATAAACTGTTTTTT; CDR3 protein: CASSLAGTNKLFF
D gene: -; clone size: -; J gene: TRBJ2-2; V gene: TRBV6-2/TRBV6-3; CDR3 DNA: TGTGCCAGCAGCCCCCAACGGGACACCGGGGAGCTGTTTTTT; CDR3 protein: CASSPQRDTGELFF
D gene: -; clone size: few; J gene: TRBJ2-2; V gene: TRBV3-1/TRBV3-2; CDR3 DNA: TGTGCCAGCAGCCAATTAGGAGGTTCACGGACCGGGGAGCTGTTTTTT; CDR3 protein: CASSQLGGSRTGELFF
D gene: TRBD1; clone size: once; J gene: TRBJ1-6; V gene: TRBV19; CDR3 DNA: TGTGCCAGTAGTACCCTACAGGGGACCGATTCACCCCTCCACTTT; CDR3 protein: CASSTLQGTDSPLHF
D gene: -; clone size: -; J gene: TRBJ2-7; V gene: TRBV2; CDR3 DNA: TGTGCCAGCCAGGATTCCTACGAGCAGTACTTC; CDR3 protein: CASQDSYEQYF
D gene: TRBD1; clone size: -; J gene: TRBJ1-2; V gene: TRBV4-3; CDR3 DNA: TGCGCCAGCAGCCAAGAACGACAGGGCCTAGGCTACACCTTC; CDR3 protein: CASSQERQGLGYTF
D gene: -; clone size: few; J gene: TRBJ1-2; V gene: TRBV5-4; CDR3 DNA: TGTGCCAGCAGCTCGGGAGCAGAGGACTATGGCTACACCTTC; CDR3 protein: CASSSGAEDYGYTF
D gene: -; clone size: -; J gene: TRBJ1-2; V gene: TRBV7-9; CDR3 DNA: TGTGCCAGCAGCTTAGGGGGACAAATCCCCTACACCTTC; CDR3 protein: CASSLGGQIPYTF